A single sample is the source of the 8 T cell receptor beta chains below, sequenced in a study of blood T cell repertoires in COVID-19. Assay: immunoSEQ multiplex PCR; the TCRdb copy retains only in-frame clones and omits some. The data show some 110,000 clones, around 87% seen once. The sequenced sample consisted of peripheral blood. The receptors here all came from a human donor in a cohort sampled during active COVID-19.

V gene TRBV14 combines with J gene TRBJ2-3; the D is unclear. Germline-derived CDR1 and CDR2 are SGHDN and FVKESK. The CDR3 contains 14 residues. Trimming pared 5 bases from V and 0 bases from J, leaving 9 bases between. Written as DNA, the CDR3 is TGTGCCAGCAGCTCCGACAAAAGCACAGATACGCAGTATTTT. Its translation is CASSSDKSTDTQYF.

CDR3 amino acids: CASSSASGEGTDTQYF. DNA for the CDR3: TGTGCCAGCAGCTCCGCTAGCGGGGAGGGGACAGATACGCAGTATTTT. The chain links TRBV11-3 to TRBJ2-3; TRBD2 matches 9 bases. CDR1 and CDR2 from the germline V gene are SGHNT and YENEEA. V lost 4 bases, J lost 3 bases, and 8 bases stayed unmatched. The CDR3 is made up of 16 amino acids.

This sequence joins TRBV29-1 and TRBJ1-6; D not resolved. This CDR3 has 12 residues. V gave up 6 bases and J gave up 8 bases, with 11 bases separating them. CDR1 SQVTM and CDR2 ANQGSEA come from the germline V gene. The CDR3 spells CSVGEMDSPLHF. The CDR3 DNA is TGCAGCGTGGGAGAAATGGATTCACCCCTCCACTTT. The whole variable domain, remainder taken from reference TRBV29-1 and TRBJ1-6, is SAVISQKPSRDICQRGTSLTIQCQVDSQVTMMFWYRQQPGQSLTLIATANQGSEATYESGFVIDKFPISRPNLTFSTLTVSNMSPEDSSIYLCSVGEMDSPLHFGNGTRLTVT.

The rearrangement uses TRBV9 and TRBJ2-5; weak D call: TRBD1 (5 bases). The length of the CDR3 is 14 residues. Germline V gene sequence: CDR1 SGDLS, CDR2 YYNGEE. V lost 4 bases, J lost 5 bases, and 15 bases lay in between. CDR3 DNA: TGTGCCAGCAGCTTCGCAGGGCAGGTGGAGACCCAGTACTTC. Its translation is CASSFAGQVETQYF.

The chain uses TRBV2 and TRBJ2-7; D unresolved. The CDR3 consists of 11 residues. The germline V gene encodes CDR1 SNHLY and CDR2 FYNNEI. Trimming stripped 7 bases from V and 2 bases from J, with 6 bases between. The CDR3 region is CASIEAYEQYF. In DNA, the CDR3 is TGTGCCAGCATCGAGGCCTACGAGCAGTACTTC.

The chain carries TRBV7-9 and TRBJ2-3; 7 bases are a match to TRBD2. The trim removed 6 bases at V and 0 bases at J, leaving 6 bases unmatched. Germline-derived CDR1 and CDR2 are SEHNR and FQNEAQ (reference sequence). The CDR3 is 15 amino acids. The CDR3 DNA follows: TGTGCCAGCAGTCCGACTAGCTGGAGCACAGATACGCAGTATTTT. This gives the protein CASSPTSWSTDTQYF. The variable domain in full, completed from reference TRBV7-9 and TRBJ2-3, reads DTGVSQNPRHKITKRGQNVTFRCDPISEHNRLYWYRQTLGQGPEFLTYFQNEAQLEKSRLLSDRFSAERPKGSFSTLEIQRTEQGDSAMYLCASSPTSWSTDTQYFGPGTRLTVL.

This clone was counted once. CDR3 residues: CASSAGDVLGYTF. DNA for the CDR3: TGTGCCAGCAGCGCGGGGGACGTATTGGGCTACACCTTC. V is TRBV27 and J is TRBJ1-2; D perhaps matches TRBD1 (5 bases). The CDR3 extends over 13 amino acids. Germline V gene data show CDR1 as MNHEY and CDR2 as SMNVEV (reference sequence). Trimming took off 6 bases at V and 8 bases at J, with 16 bases between the two ends.

This chain links TRBV18 with TRBJ2-5; D is perhaps TRBD2 (5 bases). V was shortened by 2 bases and J by 7 bases, with 14 bases between the two germline ends. Germline CDR1 and CDR2: KGHSH and LQKENI. The CDR3 covers 14 residues. The DNA for the CDR3 is TGTGCCAGCTCACCAGCGGCGCAAGGAGGGACCCAGTACTTC. Translated: CASSPAAQGGTQYF.